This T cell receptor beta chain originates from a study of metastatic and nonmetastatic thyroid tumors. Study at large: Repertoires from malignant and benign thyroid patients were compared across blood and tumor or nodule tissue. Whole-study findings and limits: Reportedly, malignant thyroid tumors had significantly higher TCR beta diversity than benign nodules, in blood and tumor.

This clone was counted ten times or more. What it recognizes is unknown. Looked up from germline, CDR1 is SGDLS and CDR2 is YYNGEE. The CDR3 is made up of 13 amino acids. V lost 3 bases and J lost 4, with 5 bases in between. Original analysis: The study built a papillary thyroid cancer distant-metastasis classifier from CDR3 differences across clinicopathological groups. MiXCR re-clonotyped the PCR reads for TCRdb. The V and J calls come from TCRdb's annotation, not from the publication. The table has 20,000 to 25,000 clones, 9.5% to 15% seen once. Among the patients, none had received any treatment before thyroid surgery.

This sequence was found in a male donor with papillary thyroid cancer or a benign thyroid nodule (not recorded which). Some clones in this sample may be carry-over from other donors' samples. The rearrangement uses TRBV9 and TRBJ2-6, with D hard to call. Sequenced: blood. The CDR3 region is CASSAFGANVLTF. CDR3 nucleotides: TGTGCCAGCAGCGCCTTCGGGGCCAACGTCCTGACTTTC.